The entry that follows covers one TCR beta chain sequence. Its antigen is currently unknown. V was shortened by 1 base and J by 0 bases, with 3 bases between the two germline ends. The CDR3 extends over 14 amino acids. CDR1 SGHTA and CDR2 FQGNSA come from the germline V gene. This sample was included in a study of cytomegalovirus exposure and HLA in healthy donors. The PCR was carried out with 60 Vbeta primers and 13 Jbeta primers. Some clones are missing from TCRdb's copy, which holds only in-frame ones; the method was immunoSEQ multiplex PCR. This sample carries under 200,000 clones, approximately 80% of them seen once, and the ten largest clones take 2.6%. Whole-study findings and limits: About 90% or about 30% of the time was how often most TCR beta V segments were productive, according to an earlier analysis.

The sample comprised PBMCs. The rearrangement uses TRBV7-2 and TRBJ1-4; D is unclear. The sequence was obtained from a woman in her 40s in good health and CMV-seropositive. The CDR3 here is CASSLVTTNEKLFF. Here the CDR3 DNA reads TGTGCCAGCAGCTTAGTTACAACTAATGAAAAACTGTTTTTT.